This T cell receptor (beta chain) emerged from a study of cytomegalovirus exposure and HLA in healthy donors. Across the study: Findings of an earlier analysis included some 120 million unique TCR beta sequences from around 180 million T cells. Study-wide results and limits: Cytomegalovirus status, reportedly, was diagnosed with high specificity and sensitivity by the classifier. According to an earlier analysis, most TCR beta V segments yielded productive rearrangements about 87% or about 30% of the time.

There are 13 residues in the CDR3. Trimming shortened V by 3 bases and J by 6 bases, and 8 bases separated the two germline ends. Looked up from germline, CDR1 is KGHSH and CDR2 is LQKENI. On this clone itself: Its antigen remains unidentified.

PCR involved 60 Vbeta and 13 Jbeta primers. Data came from immunoSEQ multiplex PCR; TCRdb stores just in-frame clones and leaves some out. In the table there are approximately 190,000 clones, more than 65% of which are singletons. V usage is TRBV18 and J usage is TRBJ2-2; no clear D gene. Specimen: PBMCs. The sequence was obtained from a woman aged 25 to 39 in good health and CMV-seropositive. The CDR3 protein is CASSPRRPGELFF. CDR3 DNA sequence: TGTGCCAGCTCACCGCGGAGACCCGGGGAGCTGTTTTTT.